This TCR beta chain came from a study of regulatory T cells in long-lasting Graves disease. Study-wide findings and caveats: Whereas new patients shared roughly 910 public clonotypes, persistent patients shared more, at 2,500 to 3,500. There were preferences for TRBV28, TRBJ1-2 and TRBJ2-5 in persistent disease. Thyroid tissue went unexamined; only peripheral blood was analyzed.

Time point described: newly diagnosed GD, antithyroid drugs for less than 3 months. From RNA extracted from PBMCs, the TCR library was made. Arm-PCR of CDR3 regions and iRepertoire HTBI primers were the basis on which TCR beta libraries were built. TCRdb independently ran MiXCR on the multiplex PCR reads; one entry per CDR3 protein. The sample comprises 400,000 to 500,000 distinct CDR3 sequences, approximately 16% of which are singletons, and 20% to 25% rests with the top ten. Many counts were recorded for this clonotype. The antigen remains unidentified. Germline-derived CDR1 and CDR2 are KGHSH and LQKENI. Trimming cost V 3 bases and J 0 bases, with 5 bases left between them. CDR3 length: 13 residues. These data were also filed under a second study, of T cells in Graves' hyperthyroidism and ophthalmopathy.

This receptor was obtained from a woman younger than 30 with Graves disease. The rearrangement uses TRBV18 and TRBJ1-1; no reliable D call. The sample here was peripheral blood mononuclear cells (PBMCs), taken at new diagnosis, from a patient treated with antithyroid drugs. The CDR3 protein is CASSPAVNTEAFF. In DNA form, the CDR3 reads TGTGCCAGCTCACCGGCGGTGAACACTGAAGCTTTCTTT.